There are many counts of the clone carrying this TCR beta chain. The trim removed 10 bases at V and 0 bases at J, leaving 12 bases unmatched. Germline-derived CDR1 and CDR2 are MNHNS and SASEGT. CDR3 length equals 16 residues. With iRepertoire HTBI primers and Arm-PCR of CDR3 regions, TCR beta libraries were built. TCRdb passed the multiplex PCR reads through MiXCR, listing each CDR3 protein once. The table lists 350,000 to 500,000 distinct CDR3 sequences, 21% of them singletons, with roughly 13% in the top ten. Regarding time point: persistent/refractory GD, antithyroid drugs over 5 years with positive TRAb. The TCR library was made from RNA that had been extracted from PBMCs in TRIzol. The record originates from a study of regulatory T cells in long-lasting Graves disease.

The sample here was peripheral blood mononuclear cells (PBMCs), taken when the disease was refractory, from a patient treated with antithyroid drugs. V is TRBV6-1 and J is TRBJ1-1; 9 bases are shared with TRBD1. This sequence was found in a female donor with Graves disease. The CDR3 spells CATKDRGRGMNTEAFF. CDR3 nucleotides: TGTGCCACCAAGGACAGGGGAAGAGGTATGAACACTGAAGCTTTCTTT.